This T cell receptor beta chain emerged from a study of cytomegalovirus exposure and HLA in healthy donors. Study observations and caveats: The study listed approximately 160 cytomegalovirus-associated TCR beta chains.

Trimming cost V 4 bases and J 8 bases, with 14 bases left between them. Per germline, CDR1 WNHNN and CDR2 SYGVQD (reference sequence). The CDR3 has 13 residues. This clone was counted between two and nine times. Antigen: not known. Healthy individuals who donated bone marrow served as the donors. Vbeta (60) and Jbeta (13) primers were used in the PCR. The data were produced by immunoSEQ multiplex PCR, yet TCRdb's version contains in-frame clones alone and is incomplete. The top ten hold about 2% of the sample, which has 90,000 to 150,000 clones, about four fifths seen once. The V gene is TRBV10-1, the J gene TRBJ1-1; TRBD1 might be the D (6 bases). Sequencing was carried out using PBMCs. This sequence was found in a woman between 35 and 50 years old in good health and CMV-seronegative. CDR3 sequence: CASSVRPGTEAFF. For the CDR3, the DNA is TGCGCCAGCAGTGTACGCCCCGGGACAGAAGCTTTCTTT.